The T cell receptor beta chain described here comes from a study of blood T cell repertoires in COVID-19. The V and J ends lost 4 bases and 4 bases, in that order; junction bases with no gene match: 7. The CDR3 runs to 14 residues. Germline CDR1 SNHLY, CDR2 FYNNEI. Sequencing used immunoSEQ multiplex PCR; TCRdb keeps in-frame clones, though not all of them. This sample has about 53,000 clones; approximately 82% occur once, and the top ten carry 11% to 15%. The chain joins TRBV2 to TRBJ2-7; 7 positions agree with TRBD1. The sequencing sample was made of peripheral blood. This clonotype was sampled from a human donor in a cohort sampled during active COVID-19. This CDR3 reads CASSVTGQLYEQYF. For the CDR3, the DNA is TGTGCCAGCAGTGTTACGGGACAGCTTTACGAGCAGTACTTC.